Shown below are 19 T cell receptor beta chains from a single sample sequenced in a study of blood T cell repertoires in COVID-19. Libraries were prepared by immunoSEQ multiplex PCR; TCRdb keeps only in-frame clonotypes and omits some of them. The data contain about 240,000 clones, around 89% of them singletons. Sequenced input: PBMCs or T cells enriched from blood (not recorded which). These receptors were obtained from a woman aged 30 to 39 who had recovered from COVID-19.

V usage is TRBV28 and J usage is TRBJ1-1, with D perhaps TRBD1 (5 bases). V lost 10 bases, J lost 6 bases, and 12 bases lay in between. The CDR3 has 11 residues. Germline assignment: CDR1 MDHEN and CDR2 SYDVKM. The CDR3 spells CATRRGAEAFF. CDR3 DNA: TGTGCCACCCGCCGGGGGGCTGAAGCTTTCTTT.

The chain is built from TRBV7-3 and TRBJ2-1; a weak D match, TRBD1 (7 bases). The CDR3 consists of 13 residues. V was cut by 5 bases and J by 9 bases, with 14 bases left in between. Germline V CDR1 and CDR2: SGHTA, FQGTGA. CDR3 region: CASSPTGEAEQFF. The CDR3 bases are TGTGCCAGCAGCCCCACAGGGGAGGCTGAGCAGTTCTTC.

The chain links TRBV6-5 to TRBJ1-4; D remains unclear. Trimming took 5 bases from V and 4 from J, leaving 8 bases between them. The CDR3 contains 13 residues. Germline V gives CDR1 MNHEY, CDR2 SVGAGI. Here the CDR3 DNA reads TGTGCCAGCAGTCTGCGGATTAATGAAAAACTGTTTTTT. Encoded protein: CASSLRINEKLFF.

CDR3 sequence (DNA): TGTGCCAGCAGTCTCCCTGGACATCTCTATGGCTACACCTTC. Its translation: CASSLPGHLYGYTF. The gene calls are TRBV28 and TRBJ1-2; possible D gene TRBD1, 5 bases. The V and J ends lost 5 bases and 4 bases respectively, with 14 bases between them. The CDR3 has 14 amino acids. Germline V gives CDR1 MDHEN, CDR2 SYDVKM.

This clone was seen more than once but under ten times. V usage is TRBV5-8 and J usage is TRBJ2-7; no clear D gene. This CDR3 comprises 9 residues. V lost 5 bases, J lost 6 bases, and 3 bases lay in between. Germline CDR1 SGHTS, CDR2 YDEGEE. This chain's CDR3 is CASRLEQYF. The CDR3 bases are TGTGCCAGCAGACTCGAGCAGTACTTC.

The chain carries TRBV19 and TRBJ1-4; D possibly corresponds to TRBD1 (6 bases). V lost 5 bases, J lost 4 bases, and 14 bases lay in between. CDR1 is LNHDA and CDR2 is SQIVND in the germline V gene (reference sequence). The CDR3 is made up of 15 amino acids. CDR3 sequence reads: CASSFRQVLNEKLFF. CDR3 DNA sequence: TGTGCCAGTAGTTTCCGACAGGTCCTTAATGAAAAACTGTTTTTT.

The chain combines TRBV10-3 with TRBJ2-7; TRBD1 matches 8 bases. The V segment lost 0 bases and the J segment 2 bases; nucleotides outside the gene matches: 9. The CDR3 runs 17 residues. Germline values: CDR1 ENHRY, CDR2 SYGVKD. The CDR3: CAISESKDRGLTYEQYF. CDR3 nucleotides: TGTGCCATCAGTGAGTCTAAAGACAGGGGCCTAACCTACGAGCAGTACTTC.

The chain uses TRBV30 and TRBJ1-2; D uncertain. The CDR3 is made up of 15 amino acids. Trimming left V 0 bases short and J 2 bases short, with 13 bases between. The germline CDR1 and CDR2 sequences are GTSNPN and SVGIG (reference sequence). The CDR3, as DNA: TGTGCCTGGAGTGTAGGTGCAGCGACGAACTATGGCTACACCTTC. Protein: CAWSVGAATNYGYTF.

The rearrangement uses TRBV19 and TRBJ2-1, with 8 bases aligning to TRBD2. Germline CDR1 reads LNHDA; CDR2 reads SQIVND (reference sequence). With 5 bases clipped from V and 1 base from J, the junction kept 7 bases outside the gene matches. The CDR3 extends over 16 amino acids. The DNA for the CDR3 is TGTGCCAGTAGTCCCCGTAGCGGGGAATCCTACAATGAGCAGTTCTTC. As protein: CASSPRSGESYNEQFF. Drawing the rest from reference TRBV19 and TRBJ2-1, the complete variable domain is DGGITQSPKYLFRKEGQNVTLSCEQNLNHDAMYWYRQDPGQGLRLIYYSQIVNDFQKGDIAEGYSVSREKKESFPLTVTSAQKNPTAFYLCASSPRSGESYNEQFFGPGTRLTVL.

The V and J genes are TRBV29-1 and TRBJ2-1; the match to TRBD2 covers 9 bases. The CDR3 consists of 13 residues. The germline V gene has CDR1 SQVTM and CDR2 ANQGSEA. Trimming cost V 6 bases and J 9 bases; bases outside gene matches: 9. CDR3 region: CSVRLAVKLEQFF. The CDR3 coding sequence is TGCAGCGTGAGACTAGCGGTAAAGCTTGAGCAGTTCTTC.

This clone has a single count. The chain uses TRBV15 and TRBJ2-1; D might be TRBD1 (7 bases). CDR1 is LNHNV and CDR2 is YYDKDF in the germline V gene (reference sequence). V dropped 1 base and J dropped 3 bases, with 10 bases sitting between them. This CDR3 is built from 15 residues. CDR3 protein: CATSRGQGGYNEQFF. The CDR3 region has the DNA TGTGCCACCAGCAGAGGGCAGGGGGGCTACAATGAGCAGTTCTTC. Full variable domain (missing parts from reference TRBV15 and TRBJ2-1): DAMVIQNPRYQVTQFGKPVTLSCSQTLNHNVMYWYQQKSSQAPKLLFHYYDKDFNNEADTPDNFQSRRPNTSFCFLDIRSPGLGDTAMYLCATSRGQGGYNEQFFGPGTRLTVL.

The chain combines TRBV7-6 with TRBJ1-1, with D maybe TRBD1 (6 bases). CDR3 length: 15 amino acids. V was trimmed by 5 bases and J by 5 bases, leaving 18 bases between them. The germline V gene encodes CDR1 SGHVS and CDR2 FNYEAQ. The CDR3 spells CASSTETGLGTEAFF. CDR3 sequence (DNA): TGTGCCAGCAGCACCGAGACAGGCCTGGGGACTGAAGCTTTCTTT.

This chain uses TRBV11-2 with TRBJ2-7; no clear D gene. Germline V gene data show CDR1 as SGHAT and CDR2 as FQNNGV. CDR3 size: 13 residues. V gave up 4 bases and J gave up 7 bases, with 14 bases separating them. The CDR3 coding sequence is TGTGCCAGCAGCTCTGCCCCCGTTCGGGAGCAGTACTTC. It encodes CASSSAPVREQYF.

The rearrangement joins TRBV6-5 to TRBJ1-6; a weak D match, TRBD1 (5 bases). Germline assignment: CDR1 MNHEY and CDR2 SVGAGI. Deletions cut 8 bases from V and 4 bases from J, with 12 bases between. CDR3 length equals 14 residues. The CDR3 bases are TGTGCCAGCTACTCCGGGGGTTATAATTCACCCCTCCACTTT. Amino acid sequence: CASYSGGYNSPLHF.

The V gene is TRBV28, the J gene TRBJ2-1; 7 bases are a match to TRBD2. The CDR3 consists of 15 residues. Germline V gives CDR1 MDHEN, CDR2 SYDVKM. The junction had 13 bases not matched to a gene; V was cut back by 6 bases and J by 8 bases. The CDR3 loop reads CASSSHPAGVDEQFF. Here the CDR3 DNA reads TGTGCCAGCAGCTCACATCCGGCGGGAGTAGATGAGCAGTTCTTC. Supplemented by reference TRBV28 and TRBJ2-1, the full variable domain reads DVKVTQSSRYLVKRTGEKVFLECVQDMDHENMFWYRQDPGLGLRLIYFSYDVKMKEKGDIPEGYSVSREKKERFSLILESASTNQTSMYLCASSSHPAGVDEQFFGPGTRLTVL.

This chain links TRBV15 with TRBJ1-4; TRBD1 matches at 7 bases. The germline CDR1 and CDR2 sequences are LNHNV and YYDKDF (reference sequence). This CDR3 is built from 16 residues. The ends lost 0 bases at V and 0 bases at J; junction bases unmatched: 1. In DNA, the CDR3 is TGTGCCACCAGCAGAGATCAGGGGGCAACTAATGAAAAACTGTTTTTT. It codes for CATSRDQGATNEKLFF.

The chain carries TRBV28 and TRBJ2-1, with D hard to call. The germline V gene has CDR1 MDHEN and CDR2 SYDVKM. The V gene lost 3 bases and the J gene lost 8 bases, with 11 bases spanning the gap. The CDR3 spans 13 residues. The CDR3 spells CASSFSGVDEQFF. CDR3 nucleotide sequence: TGTGCCAGCAGTTTTTCTGGTGTAGATGAGCAGTTCTTC.

The V gene is TRBV18, the J gene TRBJ1-1; D may be TRBD1 (6 bases). CDR1 KGHSH and CDR2 LQKENI come from the germline V gene. CDR3 length equals 14 residues. Trimming removed 2 bases at V and 0 bases at J, with 7 bases between. For the CDR3, the DNA is TGTGCCAGCTCACCAGGACAGTTGAACACTGAAGCTTTCTTT. Its translation is CASSPGQLNTEAFF.

The genes are TRBV11-1 and TRBJ1-1; D possibly corresponds to TRBD1 (6 bases). CDR1 is SGHAT and CDR2 is FQDESV in the germline V gene (reference sequence). The CDR3 totals 13 residues. V was shortened by 0 bases and J by 8 bases, with 10 bases between the two germline ends. CDR3: CASSLAWGQEAFF. The CDR3 bases are TGTGCCAGCAGCTTAGCCTGGGGGCAGGAAGCTTTCTTT.